The rows below give T cell receptor beta chains drawn from one sample of a study of regulatory T cells in long-lasting Graves disease. TCRdb itself ran the multiplex PCR reads through MiXCR, one entry per CDR3 protein. The sample holds 650,000 to 850,000 distinct CDR3 sequences, 30% seen once. The specimen was peripheral blood mononuclear cells (PBMCs), collected when the disease was refractory, from a patient treated with antithyroid drugs. The receptors originated from a female donor with Graves disease. Both conserved end residues are part of each CDR3. Each record gives: V gene, clone size, D gene, J gene, CDR3 DNA, CDR3 protein. D genes are given only for firm matches. Size is omitted from some rows. Given values are once, few, many or a class for expanded clones.

>TRBV3-1|NA|NA|TRBJ1-2
TGTGCCAGCAGCCAAGATCACGGGGGTTTTAAGAATGGCTACACCTTC
CASSQDHGGFKNGYTF
>TRBV30|few|NA|TRBJ2-5
TGTGCCTGCCTGGGACGGGCCCAGTACTTC
CACLGRAQYF
>TRBV12-3/TRBV12-4|NA|NA|TRBJ1-1
TGTGCCGGCAGTTTGGTGACCCCTGAAGCTTTCTTT
CAGSLVTPEAFF
>TRBV19|once|NA|TRBJ2-1
TGTGCCAGTACCTCTCAGGCGTCCTACAATGAGCAGTTCTTC
CASTSQASYNEQFF
>TRBV15|few|NA|TRBJ1-2
TGTGCCACCAGCAGAGATCGGGTTAACTATGGCTACACCTTC
CATSRDRVNYGYTF
>TRBV19|NA|NA|TRBJ2-7
TGTGCCAGTAGCCATTTGACAGGAAAACAAGCCTACGAGCAGTACTTC
CASSHLTGKQAYEQYF
>TRBV7-9|few|NA|TRBJ2-7
TGTGCCAGCAGCACAGCCGGGACCAACTACGAGCAGTACTTC
CASSTAGTNYEQYF
>TRBV7-3|NA|NA|TRBJ1-2
TGTGCCAGCAGCGGATCGTTGGGGGCGAGTGGCTACACCTTC
CASSGSLGASGYTF
>TRBV2|many|TRBD2|TRBJ2-5
TGTGCCAGCAGTGAAGAATCAGCGGGAGGAGAGACCCAGTACTTC
CASSEESAGGETQYF
>TRBV6-1|few|NA|TRBJ2-5
TGTGCCAGCAGCCCGACATCTATTCAAGAGACCCAGTACTTC
CASSPTSIQETQYF
>TRBV30|few|NA|TRBJ1-5
TGTGCCTGGAGTGTACGGGGGTATCAGCCCCAGCATTTT
CAWSVRGYQPQHF
>TRBV30|NA|TRBD2|TRBJ2-5
TGTGCCTGGGGACTAGCGGGAGGGCTTTGGGAGACCCAGTACTTC
CAWGLAGGLWETQYF
>TRBV2|NA|NA|TRBJ2-2
TGTGCCAGCAGCGAACCCCATCACAGTTGGGCCGGACGAGTCGGGGAGCTGTTTTTT
CASSEPHHSWAGRVGELFF
>TRBV28|NA|TRBD2|TRBJ2-7
TGTGCCAGCAGTTTCGATCTAGCGGGAGAGGAGCAGTACTTC
CASSFDLAGEEQYF
>TRBV28|NA|NA|TRBJ1-3
TGTGCCAGTTTTCCATCTGGCCGGAGCTCTGGAAACACCATATATTTT
CASFPSGRSSGNTIYF
>TRBV9|many|NA|TRBJ1-2
TGTGCCAGCAGCGTAGGGGAGGCAAGTGGCTACACCTTC
CASSVGEASGYTF
>TRBV16|NA|TRBD1|TRBJ1-2
TGTGCCAGCAGCTCTAAACAGGGGATCGCCTATGGCTACACCTTC
CASSSKQGIAYGYTF
>TRBV29-1|few|NA|TRBJ1-1
TGCAGCGTTGTGACAGCGAACACTGAAGCTTTCTTT
CSVVTANTEAFF
>TRBV15|many|TRBD1|TRBJ1-2
TGTGCCACCAGCAGAGATGACGACAGGGAAGGCTATGGCTACACCTTC
CATSRDDDREGYGYTF
>TRBV3-1|NA|NA|TRBJ1-1
TGTGCCAGCAGCCAAGGGAGGGAGACTGAAGCTTTCTTT
CASSQGRETEAFF
>TRBV5-5|NA|TRBD1|TRBJ2-2
TGTGCCAGCAGCTACAGGGGGGACGGGGAGCTGTTTTTT
CASSYRGDGELFF
>TRBV11-2|many|NA|TRBJ2-7
TGTGCCAGCAGCGCGTCCTGGGAGCAGTACTTC
CASSASWEQYF
>TRBV10-3|NA|NA|TRBJ1-3
TGTGCCATCAGTCAGGGAGGCACTGGAAACACCATATATTTT
CAISQGGTGNTIYF
>TRBV9|NA|NA|TRBJ1-4
TGTGCCAGCAGCGGGCGTGAGGGGTCTTCCCATGAAAAACTGTTTTTT
CASSGREGSSHEKLFF
>TRBV20-1|NA|TRBD2|TRBJ2-7
TGCAGTGCTAGAAAGGACGCACTAGCGGGATCCGAGCAGTACTTC
CSARKDALAGSEQYF
>TRBV6-1|few|TRBD1|TRBJ1-1
TGTGCCAGCAGTCAGCCCGGGACAGGGAGAACTGAAGCTTTCTTT
CASSQPGTGRTEAFF
>TRBV29-1|few|NA|TRBJ1-1
TGCAGCGCTCACTCGGGCACTAAAGCTTTCTTT
CSAHSGTKAFF
>TRBV4-1|NA|TRBD1|TRBJ1-2
TGCGCCAGCAGCCCCACCCCCGGGACAGTCCCATTAACTAACTATGGCTACACCTTC
CASSPTPGTVPLTNYGYTF
>TRBV11-2|few|TRBD1|TRBJ1-3
TGTGCCAGCAGCACAGGGGCTATAGGAAACACCATATATTTT
CASSTGAIGNTIYF
>TRBV7-3|NA|TRBD2|TRBJ2-5
TGTGCCAGCAGCTTTACTAGCGGCCAAGAGACCCAGTACTTC
CASSFTSGQETQYF
>TRBV2|NA|NA|TRBJ1-1
TGTGCCAGGGGGGGGGGGGGAGGGCCTGAAGCTTTCTTT
CARGGGGGPEAFF
>TRBV27|NA|TRBD2|TRBJ2-7
TGTGCCAGCAGTCGCAGCGGGACGGATACCTACGAGCAGTACTTC
CASSRSGTDTYEQYF
>TRBV6-1|NA|NA|TRBJ1-2
TGTGCCAGCCTAGTTTGGGCCTTCGGTGGCTACACCTTC
CASLVWAFGGYTF
>TRBV5-1|few|TRBD2|TRBJ2-7
TGCGCCAGCAGCTTGGCCCTAGCGGGATACTACGAGCAGTACTTC
CASSLALAGYYEQYF
>TRBV5-1|NA|NA|TRBJ1-2
TGCGCCAGCAGGGCAGTGACTAACTATGGCTACACCTTC
CASRAVTNYGYTF
>TRBV19|few|NA|TRBJ1-5
TGTGCCAGTAGTCTTCGGCTCCAGCCCCAGCATTTT
CASSLRLQPQHF
>TRBV5-1|NA|NA|TRBJ2-1
TGCGCCAGCAGCTACGCGGCTGGTGTCAGTGGTCGCAATGAGCAGTTCTTC
CASSYAAGVSGRNEQFF
>TRBV6-5|many|TRBD1|TRBJ1-6
TGTGCCAGCAGTTACCTGGACAGGGACCATAATTCACCCCTCCACTTT
CASSYLDRDHNSPLHF
>TRBV28|few|TRBD1|TRBJ1-5
TGTGCCAGCAGTCCACCAGCCTTCTCGGGACAGGGGAGCAATCAGCCCCAGCATTTT
CASSPPAFSGQGSNQPQHF
>TRBV9|NA|TRBD1|TRBJ1-1
TGTGCCAGCAGCTCAGAACAGGGGAGAGGCACTGAAGCTTTCTTT
CASSSEQGRGTEAFF
>TRBV6-1|few|TRBD2|TRBJ2-3
TGTGCCAGCAGTGAGGAAAACTTCGGACTAGCGGGTGACACAGATACGCAGTATTTT
CASSEENFGLAGDTDTQYF
>TRBV29-1|NA|NA|TRBJ2-5
TGCAGCGTGGGGCCGCGGATAGAGACCCAGTACTTC
CSVGPRIETQYF
>TRBV28|many|NA|TRBJ1-2
TGTGCCAGCCGAAGGGGGGCTAGTAACTATGGCTACACCTTC
CASRRGASNYGYTF
>TRBV7-2|NA|NA|TRBJ2-7
TGTGCCAGCAGCTTAGGCGGTTATACCTACGAGCAGTACTTC
CASSLGGYTYEQYF
>TRBV6-1|NA|NA|TRBJ1-1
TGTGCCAGCAGTCCACTTAAGGGGGTCAACACTGAAGCTTTCTTT
CASSPLKGVNTEAFF
>TRBV7-9|NA|NA|TRBJ2-5
TGTGCCAGCAGCTTAGGGGCTGCGAAAGAGACCCAGTACTTC
CASSLGAAKETQYF
>TRBV6-1|few|NA|TRBJ2-6
TGTGCCAGCAGGGAAGGGGTCTCTGGGGCCAACGTCCTGACTTTC
CASREGVSGANVLTF
>TRBV12-3/TRBV12-4|many|NA|TRBJ1-3
TGTGCCAGCAGCCTCAGGGGAAACACCATATATTTT
CASSLRGNTIYF
>TRBV27|NA|NA|TRBJ1-3
TGTGCCAGCAGTTCCCTCGGAGGTGGGGTGAGCTCTGGAAACACCATATATTTT
CASSSLGGGVSSGNTIYF
>TRBV10-2|many|NA|TRBJ2-5
TGCGCCAGCAGTGATTCCGCGGGCGTCCAAGAGACCCAGTACTTC
CASSDSAGVQETQYF
>TRBV6-1|NA|NA|TRBJ1-6
TGTGCCAGCAGCGCGACCAGCGGGAATAATTCACCCCTCCACTTT
CASSATSGNNSPLHF
>TRBV2|NA|NA|TRBJ1-3
TGTGCGGCGGATGGCTCCTCTGGAAACACCATATATTTT
CAADGSSGNTIYF